The 24 T cell receptor beta chains reported below all come from one sample, sequenced in a study of cytomegalovirus exposure and HLA in healthy donors. PCR used 60 Vbeta primers and 13 Jbeta primers. Clones were sequenced by immunoSEQ multiplex PCR, and TCRdb holds only the in-frame ones, with some missing. The repertoire has about 98,000 clones, 70% of them found once; the top ten carry 2.5%. The sequenced material came from PBMCs. The receptor source for this set is a man aged 45-65 years in good health and CMV-seronegative.

The rearrangement uses TRBV7-9 and TRBJ2-2, with 12 positions matching TRBD2. The CDR3 extends over 18 amino acids. Losses at the gene ends were 5 bases for V and 2 bases for J; bases not matched to a gene: 9. Germline V CDR1 and CDR2: SEHNR, FQNEAQ (reference sequence). The CDR3 is CASSPRASGGANTGELFF. As DNA, the CDR3 is TGTGCCAGCAGCCCCCGGGCTAGCGGGGGGGCTAACACCGGGGAGCTGTTTTTT.

The V gene is TRBV27, the J gene TRBJ2-7; 7 positions agree with TRBD2. Germline CDR1 MNHEY, CDR2 SMNVEV (reference sequence). The CDR3 spans 14 residues. Unmatched junction bases numbered 7, after V lost 0 bases and J lost 8 bases. CDR3 protein: CASSLSPGGGKQYF. In DNA, the CDR3 is TGTGCCAGCAGTTTATCGCCCGGGGGAGGGAAGCAGTACTTC.

This clone was seen more than once but under ten times. V gene TRBV29-1 combines with J gene TRBJ2-1; TRBD2 aligns across 8 bases. This CDR3 comprises 15 residues. Trimming removed 6 bases from V and 4 bases from J; junction bases left unmatched: 11. Germline CDR1 SQVTM, CDR2 ANQGSEA. CDR3 bases: TGCAGCGTAGATAAGCGGGGGATAGTGTACAATGAGCAGTTCTTC. This encodes CSVDKRGIVYNEQFF.

The chain recombines TRBV9 with TRBJ1-4; D unclear. Per the germline V gene, CDR1 is SGDLS and CDR2 is YYNGEE. CDR3 length: 14 residues. With 0 bases removed from V and 6 bases from J, the gap between germline ends came to 9 bases. The CDR3 bases are TGTGCCAGCAGCGTAGCCGAGCCGGATGAAAAACTGTTTTTT. Translated: CASSVAEPDEKLFF.

J is TRBJ1-6 and V is TRBV28, with 10 bases identical to TRBD1. Looked up from germline, CDR1 is MDHEN and CDR2 is SYDVKM. The CDR3 contains 14 residues. The trim removed 6 bases at V and 10 bases at J, leaving 6 bases unmatched. The DNA of the CDR3 is TGTGCCAGCAGGGTAGGACAGGGGGACTCACCCCTCCACTTT. Protein: CASRVGQGDSPLHF.

The chain employs TRBV6-5 and TRBJ1-5; 11 nucleotides match TRBD1. This CDR3 has 15 residues. CDR1 is MNHEY and CDR2 is SVGAGI in the germline V gene. Unmatched junction bases numbered 6, after V lost 7 bases and J lost 4 bases. CDR3 in amino acids: CASNGQGAQNQPQHF. The CDR3 DNA reads TGTGCCAGCAACGGACAGGGGGCTCAAAATCAGCCCCAGCATTTT.

The chain joins TRBV15 to TRBJ1-6; unclear D gene. The germline V and J ends were trimmed by 0 bases and 10 bases, with 13 bases remaining between them. Germline CDR1 is LNHNV and CDR2 is YYDKDF (reference sequence). This CDR3 has 15 residues. The CDR3 bases are TGTGCCACCAGCAGAGAGGGCGTGGGGAGATCACCCCTCCACTTT. This codes for CATSREGVGRSPLHF.

This clone has just a few counts. A read error may produce the germline difference seen at one junction end. The genes are TRBV10-3 and TRBJ1-5, with TRBD1 matching 7 bases. The CDR3 length is 18 residues. The germline gives CDR1 ENHRY, CDR2 SYGVKD. CDR3 in DNA: TGTGCCATCAGTAAGTCCCCCTTACAGGGGAATAGCAATCAGCCCCAGCATTTT. Its protein is CAISKSPLQGNSNQPQHF.

The chain has TRBV13 and TRBJ2-7; TRBD2 agrees at 14 bases. Trimming removed 0 bases from V and 3 bases from J; junction bases left unmatched: 7. CDR1 is PRHDT and CDR2 is FYEKMQ in the germline V gene (reference sequence). The length of the CDR3 is 18 residues. The CDR3 sequence is CASSLGEGLAGVNYEQYF. The CDR3 DNA follows: TGTGCCAGCAGCTTAGGCGAGGGACTAGCGGGAGTCAACTACGAGCAGTACTTC. Using reference TRBV13 and TRBJ2-7 for the parts outside the CDR3, the full variable domain is AAGVIQSPRHLIKEKRETATLKCYPIPRHDTVYWYQQGPGQDPQFLISFYEKMQSDKGSIPDRFSAQQFSDYHSELNMSSLELGDSALYFCASSLGEGLAGVNYEQYFGPGTRLTVT.

This chain joins TRBV7-8 and TRBJ1-4; weak D call: TRBD1 (5 bases). This CDR3 spans 14 amino acids. Per germline, CDR1 SGHVS and CDR2 FQNEAQ. Trimming removed 0 bases from V and 4 bases from J, with 6 bases in between. CDR3 bases: TGTGCCAGCAGCTTAGCGGGGCTTAATGAAAAACTGTTTTTT. Residues: CASSLAGLNEKLFF.

V gene TRBV5-1 combines with J gene TRBJ1-3; 8 nucleotides line up with TRBD1. The CDR3 spans 14 residues. J lost 4 bases, V lost 2 bases, and 2 bases had no gene match. Germline CDR1 SGHRS, CDR2 YFSETQ. The CDR3 sequence: CASSFGTGGNTIYF. The CDR3 nucleotides read TGCGCCAGCAGCTTTGGGACAGGAGGAAACACCATATATTTT.

The J gene is TRBJ2-1, the V gene TRBV6-1, with 12 bases matching TRBD2. V gave up 6 bases and J gave up 4 bases; unmatched junction bases: 4. Germline lookup yields CDR1 MNHNS and CDR2 SASEGT. The CDR3 runs 15 residues. CDR3 nucleotides: TGTGCCAGCAGCTGGACTAGCGGGACTTACAATGAGCAGTTCTTC. Translated, it gives CASSWTSGTYNEQFF.

The J gene is TRBJ2-5, the V gene TRBV5-1, with 11 bases aligning to TRBD1. This CDR3 comprises 17 residues. Germline V gives CDR1 SGHRS, CDR2 YFSETQ. V was clipped by 2 bases and J by 4 bases; unmatched bases: 10. The CDR3 region is CASSFLFGDRGGETQYF. Here the CDR3 DNA reads TGCGCCAGCAGCTTCCTCTTCGGGGACAGGGGGGGAGAGACCCAGTACTTC.

The gene calls are TRBV6-5 and TRBJ1-2; D gene uncertain. Germline CDR1 and CDR2: MNHEY and SVGAGI. V shed 2 bases and J shed 2 bases, with 6 bases lying between them. The CDR3 totals 13 residues. CDR3 sequence reads: CASSYGQNYGYTF. CDR3 sequence (DNA): TGTGCCAGCAGTTACGGGCAGAACTATGGCTACACCTTC.

This chain joins TRBV30 and TRBJ1-1, with D unresolved. The CDR3 consists of 14 residues. Trimming removed 4 bases from V and 0 bases from J, with 12 bases in between. Looked up from germline, CDR1 is GTSNPN and CDR2 is SVGIG (reference sequence). The CDR3 DNA follows: TGTGCCTGGATAATGAGTGCCCTGAACACTGAAGCTTTCTTT. This translates into CAWIMSALNTEAFF.

V usage is TRBV5-4 and J usage is TRBJ1-3; 10 bases fit TRBD1. Trimming removed 4 bases from V and 1 base from J; junction bases left unmatched: 8. Germline CDR1 SGHNT, CDR2 YYREEE (reference sequence). The CDR3 contains 17 residues. The CDR3 loop is CASSTGTGARSGNTIYF. The CDR3 nucleotides are TGTGCCAGCAGCACCGGGACAGGGGCAAGATCTGGAAACACCATATATTTT.

The V and J genes are TRBV10-3 and TRBJ2-5; TRBD2 agrees at 15 bases. J lost 3 bases, V lost 8 bases, and 4 bases had no gene match. The CDR3 spans 15 residues. Germline V CDR1 and CDR2: ENHRY, SYGVKD. The CDR3 nucleotides read TGTGCCATCTCAGGACTAGCGGGAGGGAAAGAGACCCAGTACTTC. As protein: CAISGLAGGKETQYF.

V gene TRBV19 combines with J gene TRBJ1-1; D is undetermined. Deletions cut 5 bases from V and 0 bases from J, with 13 bases between. Germline CDR1 and CDR2: LNHDA and SQIVND (reference sequence). The CDR3 runs 15 residues. The CDR3 sequence is CASSYATGMNTEAFF. In DNA form, the CDR3 reads TGTGCCAGTAGTTACGCAACCGGGATGAACACTGAAGCTTTCTTT.

The chain has TRBV7-2 and TRBJ1-2; no definite D call. This CDR3 has 14 residues. CDR1 is SGHTA and CDR2 is FQGNSA in the germline V gene. V gave up 5 bases and J gave up 2 bases, with 12 bases separating them. The CDR3 reads CASSPDKYNYGYTF. The CDR3 nucleotides are TGTGCCAGCAGCCCCGACAAGTACAACTATGGCTACACCTTC.

The chain employs TRBV9 and TRBJ2-5; no reliable D call. Trimming removed 0 bases from V and 4 bases from J, with 10 bases in between. The germline CDR1 and CDR2 sequences are SGDLS and YYNGEE. This CDR3 has 14 amino acids. Written as DNA, the CDR3 is TGTGCCAGCAGCGTAGTGGCAGGCCCAGAGACCCAGTACTTC. It yields the protein CASSVVAGPETQYF.

Only a few counts were recorded for this clone. The rearrangement links TRBV4-2 to TRBJ2-1; 11 positions agree with TRBD2. Germline V gene lookup returns CDR1 LGHNA and CDR2 YNFKEQ. The V and J ends lost 1 base and 10 bases, in that order; junction bases with no gene match: 12. The CDR3 has 17 amino acids. DNA for the CDR3: TGTGCCAGCAGCCAAGGGGAACTAGCGGGAGAGGTCAGGGAGCAGTTCTTC. Translated, it gives CASSQGELAGEVREQFF.

Note on this clone: Sequence at one end of the junction differs from germline and may be a read error. The J gene is TRBJ1-6, the V gene TRBV4-2, with D unresolved. This CDR3 has 14 amino acids. Germline V lookup: CDR1 LGHNA, CDR2 YNFKEQ. The CDR3 bases are TGTGCCAGCAGCCAAGATCGCCCCAATTCACTCCTCCACTTT. This gives the protein CASSQDRPNSLLHF.

This sequence joins TRBV28 and TRBJ1-5, with D perhaps TRBD1 (5 bases). Trimming cost V 1 base and J 2 bases, with 21 bases left between them. The CDR3 totals 19 residues. Germline values: CDR1 MDHEN, CDR2 SYDVKM. CDR3 sequence (DNA): TGTGCCAGCAGTTTATTTCTAGTAGTCCAGGGTGGTGGCAATCAGCCCCAGCATTTT. The encoded protein is CASSLFLVVQGGGNQPQHF.

The chain joins TRBV6-1 to TRBJ2-7; TRBD1 is a possible D gene (6 bases). Trimming shortened V by 7 bases and J by 2 bases, and 15 bases separated the two germline ends. Germline V lookup: CDR1 MNHNS, CDR2 SASEGT. This CDR3 has 14 residues. DNA of the CDR3: TGTGCCAGCAATACAGGGAATTTCGCCTACGAGCAGTACTTC. Translated, it gives CASNTGNFAYEQYF.